A single sample is the source of the 31 T cell receptor beta chains below, sequenced in a study of human T cells and chemical hapten exposure. TCRdb fed the RACE reads into MiXCR, producing one record per CDR3 protein. There are 85,000 to 100,000 distinct CDR3 sequences in the sample; 9.5% to 12% occur only once, and roughly 2.2% lies in the top ten. Sample time point: patch test 2, 6 weeks after DPC sensitization. Treatment of the sample: therapeutic diphenylcyclopropenone sensitization with weekly scalp DPC. The source was whole blood, collected in connection with sensitization to the hapten diphenylcyclopropenone (DPC). These receptors were obtained from a man in his forties or fifties with alopecia areata. Some clones in this sample may be carry-over from other donors' samples.

This chain links TRBV20-1 with TRBJ2-3, with D uncertain. Trimming pared 1 base from V and 6 bases from J, leaving 5 bases between. CDR1 is DFQATT and CDR2 is SNEGSKA in the germline V gene (reference sequence). This CDR3 has 11 amino acids. CDR3 in DNA: TGCAGTGCTAGAGTTGGGGATACGCAGTATTTT. This codes for CSARVGDTQYF.

The chain is built from TRBV10-3 and TRBJ2-7; D is possibly TRBD1 (7 bases). Per germline, CDR1 ENHRY and CDR2 SYGVKD. The CDR3 has 13 amino acids. V was trimmed by 5 bases and J by 3 bases, leaving 11 bases between them. In nucleotides, the CDR3 is TGTGCCATCAGTTGCGGGACAGACTACGAGCAGTACGTC. Residues: CAISCGTDYEQYV.

This clonotype was seen a few times. The genes are TRBV6-2 or TRBV6-3 and TRBJ1-1; D gene unclear. The CDR3 spans 16 residues. Germline values: CDR1 MNHEY, CDR2 SVGEGT. V shed 2 bases and J shed 2 bases, with 15 bases lying between them. CDR3 region: CASSYDWAPGNTEAFF. CDR3 nucleotide sequence: TGTGCCAGCAGTTACGACTGGGCCCCCGGTAACACTGAAGCTTTCTTT.

The genes are TRBV28 and TRBJ2-1; the match to TRBD2 covers 8 bases. This CDR3 comprises 14 residues. The ends lost 8 bases at V and 7 bases at J; junction bases unmatched: 10. Germline CDR1 and CDR2: MDHEN and SYDVKM. In nucleotides, the CDR3 is TGTGCCAGCGGAAGCGGGAGTGTGTTGAATGAGCAGTTCTTC. It translates to CASGSGSVLNEQFF. The variable domain in full, completed from reference TRBV28 and TRBJ2-1, reads DVKVTQSSRYLVKRTGEKVFLECVQDMDHENMFWYRQDPGLGLRLIYFSYDVKMKEKGDIPEGYSVSREKKERFSLILESASTNQTSMYLCASGSGSVLNEQFFGPGTRLTVL.

A few counts support this clonotype. The J gene is TRBJ2-3, the V gene TRBV7-3, with TRBD2 identical over 7 bases. J lost 4 bases, V lost 2 bases, and 3 bases had no gene match. The CDR3 length is 14 residues. CDR1 is SGHTA and CDR2 is FQGTGA in the germline V gene. The CDR3 nucleotides are TGTGCCAGCAGCTTAGCGGGAGAGGCAGATACGCAGTATTTT. It encodes CASSLAGEADTQYF.

The chain carries TRBV20-1 and TRBJ1-4; D may be TRBD1 (5 bases). Germline CDR1 and CDR2: DFQATT and SNEGSKA (reference sequence). V lost 2 bases and J 8 bases, leaving 9 bases between the germline ends. The CDR3 totals 12 residues. The CDR3: CSARRGEEKLFF. The CDR3 DNA sequence: TGCAGTGCTAGAAGGGGAGAAGAAAAACTGTTTTTT.

Only a few counts were recorded for this clonotype. V and J are TRBV29-1 and TRBJ2-3; 10 bases are a match to TRBD2. Germline V gene sequence: CDR1 SQVTM, CDR2 ANQGSEA. This CDR3 has 15 amino acids. After removal of 2 bases from V and 2 bases from J, the junction contained 4 bases not matched to a gene. CDR3 amino acids: CSVEPSGRYTDTQYF. DNA of the CDR3: TGCAGCGTTGAACCTAGCGGGAGATACACAGATACGCAGTATTTT.

This chain connects TRBV24-1 to TRBJ2-3; 12 bases are shared with TRBD2. CDR1 and CDR2 from the germline V gene are KGHDR and SFDVKD. This CDR3 spans 18 amino acids. V was pared by 3 bases and J by 2 bases, with 8 bases of the junction left unmatched. This CDR3 reads CATSDRRLAGGSTDTQYF. The CDR3 bases are TGTGCCACCAGTGATCGGAGGCTAGCGGGAGGGTCCACAGATACGCAGTATTTT.

This chain joins TRBV25-1 and TRBJ1-2; no definite D call. The germline V and J ends were trimmed by 0 bases and 4 bases, with 9 bases remaining between them. Germline V gene sequence: CDR1 MGHDK, CDR2 SYGVNS. There are 14 residues in the CDR3. The CDR3 coding sequence is TGTGCCAGCAGTGAATACGGGGAACTCTATGGCTACACCTTC. This sequence encodes CASSEYGELYGYTF.

Many counts were recorded for this clonotype. The CDR3 is CASSTTGIPYEQYF. DNA for the CDR3: TGCGCCAGCAGCACGACAGGGATCCCCTACGAGCAGTACTTC. The rearrangement joins TRBV5-1 to TRBJ2-7; 7 bases agree with TRBD1. The CDR3 has 14 amino acids. Germline CDR1 and CDR2: SGHRS and YFSETQ. Unmatched junction bases numbered 6, after V lost 4 bases and J lost 2 bases.

The chain links TRBV29-1 to TRBJ2-3; 12 nucleotides agree with TRBD2. Germline V gene lookup returns CDR1 SQVTM and CDR2 ANQGSEA. V shed 7 bases and J 0 bases; nucleotides not matched to a gene: 5. CDR3 length: 15 residues. CDR3 region: CSAWTSGDSTDTQYF. The CDR3 DNA follows: TGCAGCGCCTGGACTAGCGGGGACAGCACAGATACGCAGTATTTT.

This clonotype was detected only once. Being one base from a much bigger clone, this may be a read error. The chain has TRBV7-2 and TRBJ1-1; no clear D. Germline CDR1 is SGHTA and CDR2 is FQGNSA. This CDR3 is built from 15 residues. V was trimmed by 5 bases and J by 4 bases, leaving 17 bases between them. This chain's CDR3 is CASSPSHTASTEAFF. The CDR3 bases are TGTGCCAGCAGCCCCTCGCATACAGCGAGCACTGAAGCTTTCTTT.

V gene TRBV5-4 combines with J gene TRBJ2-3; 7 bases agree with TRBD2. CDR1 SGHNT and CDR2 YYREEE come from the germline V gene (reference sequence). J lost 4 bases, V lost 0 bases, and 8 bases had no gene match. This CDR3 is 16 amino acids long. The CDR3 nucleotides are TGTGCCAGCAGCTTGGCAATTGCGGGAGTGGCAGATACGCAGTATTTT. Protein: CASSLAIAGVADTQYF.

There are a few counts of this clonotype. The chain uses TRBV29-1 and TRBJ2-7; 8 bases agree with TRBD1. The CDR3 extends over 13 amino acids. J was trimmed by 7 bases and V by 1 base; bases with no gene match: 6. CDR1 and CDR2 (germline): SQVTM, ANQGSEA. The CDR3 sequence is CSVEGQGTREQYF. CDR3 sequence (DNA): TGCAGCGTTGAAGGACAGGGGACGAGGGAGCAGTACTTC.

The sample holds many counts of this clonotype. The V gene is TRBV13, the J gene TRBJ1-1, with D possibly being TRBD1 (5 bases). The CDR3 contains 12 residues. Germline values: CDR1 PRHDT, CDR2 FYEKMQ (reference sequence). Trimming took off 3 bases at V and 6 bases at J, with 8 bases between the two ends. This CDR3 reads CASSLRGAEAFF. The CDR3 DNA sequence: TGTGCCAGCAGCTTGAGGGGAGCTGAAGCTTTCTTT.

The chain uses TRBV6-2 or TRBV6-3 and TRBJ2-7; D remains ambiguous. The CDR3 has 14 amino acids. Trimming removed 7 bases at V and 1 base at J, with 14 bases between. Germline V gives CDR1 MNHEY, CDR2 SVGEGT. The CDR3 bases are TGTGCCAGCAAAAAAGGAATGATATCCTACGAGCAGTACGTC. It specifies CASKKGMISYEQYV.

This clonotype was seen many times. The chain combines TRBV3-1 with TRBJ1-6, with a tentative D call TRBD1 (6 bases). The CDR3 consists of 14 residues. Germline values: CDR1 LGHDT, CDR2 YNNKEL (reference sequence). V dropped 2 bases and J dropped 10 bases, with 12 bases sitting between them. The CDR3 sequence: CASSQPGARSPLHF. The CDR3 DNA reads as TGTGCCAGCAGCCAACCGGGGGCACGCTCACCCCTCCACTTT.

At least ten counts were recorded for this clonotype. This chain joins TRBV3-1 and TRBJ1-1; D gene uncertain. Trimming removed 4 bases at V and 3 bases at J, with 15 bases between. The CDR3 has 15 amino acids. The germline CDR1 and CDR2 sequences are LGHDT and YNNKEL (reference sequence). The CDR3 DNA is TGTGCCAGCAGCCTGGAGGAAGGGAGGGACACTGAAGCTTTCTTT. Translating gives CASSLEEGRDTEAFF.

This clonotype has only a few counts. V usage is TRBV6-5 and J usage is TRBJ1-1; possible D gene TRBD1, 5 bases. From germline, CDR1 is MNHEY and CDR2 SVGAGI. Trimming removed 2 bases at V and 1 base at J, with 5 bases between. CDR3 length equals 13 residues. The CDR3 loop is CASSYGTNTEAFF. The CDR3, as DNA: TGTGCCAGCAGTTACGGGACGAACACTGAAGCTTTCTTT.

The CDR3 protein is CASTWGLRSNTGELFF. DNA of the CDR3: TGTGCCAGCACCTGGGGGTTGCGCTCGAACACCGGGGAGCTGTTTTTT. The rearrangement links TRBV12-3 or TRBV12-4 to TRBJ2-2; D possibly uses TRBD1 or TRBD2 (5 bases each). The CDR3 has 16 amino acids. V was cut by 7 bases and J by 0 bases, with 15 bases left in between.

This clonotype was counted ten times or more. V gene TRBV14 combines with J gene TRBJ2-3, with D unresolved. Trimming shortened V by 1 base and J by 11 bases, and 10 bases separated the two germline ends. The CDR3 is made up of 12 amino acids. Per the germline V gene, CDR1 is SGHDN and CDR2 is FVKESK. CDR3 protein: CASSQAVEGQYF. The CDR3 DNA sequence: TGTGCCAGCAGCCAAGCTGTAGAAGGGCAGTATTTT. Full variable domain (remainder filled in from reference TRBV14 and TRBJ2-3): EAGVTQFPSHSVIEKGQTVTLRCDPISGHDNLYWYRRVMGKEIKFLLHFVKESKQDESGMPNNRFLAERTGGTYSTLKVQPAELEDSGVYFCASSQAVEGQYFGPGTRLTVL.

This clonotype was seen more than once but under ten times. V gene TRBV6-2 or TRBV6-3 combines with J gene TRBJ2-1; unclear D gene. This CDR3 has 13 residues. Germline lookup yields CDR1 MNHEY and CDR2 SVGEGT. V was trimmed by 6 bases and J by 6 bases, leaving 12 bases between them. As DNA, the CDR3 is TGTGCCAGCAGCTACGGACCTCCCAATGAGCAGTTCTTC. It specifies CASSYGPPNEQFF.

In this sample, this clonotype turned up a few times. The genes are TRBV4-1 and TRBJ1-1; D might be TRBD1 (5 bases). V gave up 4 bases and J gave up 3 bases, with 15 bases separating them. Germline CDR1 and CDR2: MGHRA and YSYEKL. The CDR3 is 15 amino acids. The CDR3 nucleotides read TGCGCCAGCAGCCCTGTACAGGATCCGGACACTGAAGCTTTCTTT. It specifies CASSPVQDPDTEAFF.

The V call is TRBV6-4, the J call TRBJ2-2; 9 nucleotides match TRBD1. CDR1 and CDR2 (germline): MRHNA, SNTAGT. CDR3 length: 15 residues. The trim removed 6 bases at V and 1 base at J, leaving 3 bases unmatched. CDR3 loop: CASSQDRGNTGELFF. The CDR3 nucleotides read TGTGCCAGCAGCCAGGACAGGGGGAACACCGGGGAGCTGTTTTTT.

The chain carries TRBV30 and TRBJ2-7; possible D gene TRBD1, 6 bases. The V end lost 4 bases, the J end lost 3 bases, and 16 bases lay between the germline ends. This CDR3 spans 14 amino acids. Germline V gene lookup returns CDR1 GTSNPN and CDR2 SVGIG (reference sequence). CDR3 region: CAWTTPKTGYEQYF. CDR3 bases: TGTGCCTGGACGACCCCTAAGACAGGCTACGAGCAGTACTTC.

This clonotype was seen a handful of times. The chain carries TRBV29-1 and TRBJ2-5, with a possible D match to TRBD2 (6 bases). Germline loops: CDR1 SQVTM, CDR2 ANQGSEA. Trimming shortened V by 2 bases and J by 5 bases, and 18 bases separated the two germline ends. The CDR3 loop spans 15 amino acids. The CDR3 sequence is CSVELADPSWETQYF. The CDR3 coding sequence is TGCAGCGTTGAATTAGCGGACCCTTCTTGGGAGACCCAGTACTTC.

This clonotype has more than one count but fewer than ten. This rearrangement joins TRBV6-2 or TRBV6-3 to TRBJ2-5; perhaps TRBD2 as D (6 bases). This CDR3 region has 15 residues. Trimming shortened V by 6 bases and J by 1 base, and 15 bases separated the two germline ends. CDR1 and CDR2 from the germline V gene are MNHEY and SVGEGT. This CDR3 reads CASSLNSGLQETQYF. DNA for the CDR3: TGTGCCAGCAGCCTCAACAGCGGGCTCCAAGAGACCCAGTACTTC.

This clonotype was seen a handful of times. The V gene is TRBV27, the J gene TRBJ1-6; a weak D match, TRBD1 (6 bases). CDR3 length: 14 residues. V lost 4 bases and J lost 5, with 9 bases in between. Germline CDR1 reads MNHEY; CDR2 reads SMNVEV (reference sequence). The CDR3 DNA sequence: TGTGCCAGCAGTTCGGACAGTAATAATTCACCCCTCCACTTT. Protein: CASSSDSNNSPLHF.

This clonotype was counted between two and nine times. The rearrangement uses TRBV7-9 and TRBJ2-1; the D gene is possibly TRBD2 (7 bases). The CDR3 is made up of 16 amino acids. From germline, CDR1 is SEHNR and CDR2 FQNEAQ (reference sequence). V dropped 4 bases and J dropped 4 bases, with 17 bases sitting between them. CDR3 nucleotides: TGTGCCAGCAGCTATACCTGGGGGAGGGGGTACAATGAGCAGTTCTTC. Encoded protein: CASSYTWGRGYNEQFF.

This clonotype appeared many times. CDR3 region: CASSLALGSNQPQHF. In DNA form, the CDR3 reads TGTGCCAGCAGCTTAGCTTTGGGTAGCAATCAGCCCCAGCATTTT. This rearrangement joins TRBV7-8 to TRBJ1-5, with D unresolved. This CDR3 spans 15 amino acids. V was shortened by 0 bases and J by 0 bases, with 6 bases between the two germline ends. Germline CDR1 reads SGHVS; CDR2 reads FQNEAQ. Full variable domain (rest looked up from reference TRBV7-8 and TRBJ1-5): GAGVSQSPRYKVAKRGQDVALRCDPISGHVSLFWYQQALGQGPEFLTYFQNEAQLDKSGLPSDRFFAERPEGSVSTLKIQRTQQEDSAVYLCASSLALGSNQPQHFGDGTRLSIL.

This chain joins TRBV10-3 and TRBJ2-7, with 9 bases matching TRBD1. Looked up from germline, CDR1 is ENHRY and CDR2 is SYGVKD. Trimming took 6 bases from V and 5 from J; bases not matched to a gene: 5. The CDR3 is made up of 13 amino acids. CDR3 nucleotides: TGTGCCATCAGGGGTGGGGACAGGGACGAGCAGTACGTC. Translation gives CAIRGGDRDEQYV.